The T cell receptor (beta chain) described here comes from a study of shared clonotypes between healthy human individuals. The study, taken as a whole, reports: Richness estimates generally favored naive over memory subsets. Sharing across four donors was highest in naive CD4 (around 5%) and lowest in memory CD8 (0.4%).

As concerns this clone: Its antigen is unidentified.

Data came from immunoSEQ multiplex PCR; TCRdb stores just in-frame clones and leaves some out. The sample shows a few million clones, around 92% of them seen only once. From germline, CDR1 is SGHVS and CDR2 FQNEAQ. This CDR3 has 12 amino acids. The V gene lost 5 bases and the J gene lost 4 bases, with 8 bases spanning the gap. This chain joins TRBV7-8 and TRBJ2-5; D unclear. The source is a man between 18 and 35 years old in good health. Some clones in this sample may be carry-over from other donors' samples. Specimen: naive CD4+ T cells from PBMCs. Stated subset: CD45RA+ positively selected. The CDR3 is CASSPWGETQYF. The CDR3 DNA sequence: TGTGCCAGCAGCCCCTGGGGAGAGACCCAGTACTTC.